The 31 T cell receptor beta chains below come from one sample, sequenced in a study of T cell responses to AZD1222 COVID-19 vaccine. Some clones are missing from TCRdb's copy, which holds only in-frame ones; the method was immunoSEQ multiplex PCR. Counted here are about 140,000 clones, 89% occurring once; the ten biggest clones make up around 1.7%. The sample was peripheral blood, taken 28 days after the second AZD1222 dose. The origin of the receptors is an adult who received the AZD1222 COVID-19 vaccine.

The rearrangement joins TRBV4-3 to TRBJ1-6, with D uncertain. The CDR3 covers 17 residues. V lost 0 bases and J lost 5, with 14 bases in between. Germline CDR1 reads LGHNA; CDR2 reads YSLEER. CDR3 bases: TGCGCCAGCAGCCAAGATTTAGGACGGTCCCATAATTCACCCCTCCACTTT. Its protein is CASSQDLGRSHNSPLHF.

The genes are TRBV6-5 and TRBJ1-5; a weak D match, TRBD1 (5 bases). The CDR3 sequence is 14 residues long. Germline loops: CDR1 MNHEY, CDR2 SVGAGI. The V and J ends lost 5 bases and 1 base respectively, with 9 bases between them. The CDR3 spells CASSKTGSNQPQHF. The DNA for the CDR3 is TGTGCCAGCAGTAAAACAGGAAGCAATCAGCCCCAGCATTTT.

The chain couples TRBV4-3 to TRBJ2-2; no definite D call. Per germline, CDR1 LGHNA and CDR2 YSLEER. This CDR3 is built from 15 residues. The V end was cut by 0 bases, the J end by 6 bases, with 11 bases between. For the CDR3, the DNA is TGCGCCAGCAGCCAAGATCGGAAAGCTGCCGGGGAGCTGTTTTTT. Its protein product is CASSQDRKAAGELFF.

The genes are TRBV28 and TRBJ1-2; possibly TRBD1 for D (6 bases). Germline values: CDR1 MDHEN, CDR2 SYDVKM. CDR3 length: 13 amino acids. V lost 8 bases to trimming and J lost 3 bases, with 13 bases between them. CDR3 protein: CASGNRVDYGYTF. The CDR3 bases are TGTGCCAGCGGGAACAGGGTGGACTATGGCTACACCTTC.

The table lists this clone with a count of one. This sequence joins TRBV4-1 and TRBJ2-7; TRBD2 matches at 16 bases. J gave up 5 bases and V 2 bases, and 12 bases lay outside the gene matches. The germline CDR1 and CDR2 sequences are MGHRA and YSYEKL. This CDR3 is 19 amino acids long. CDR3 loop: CASSQPGLAGGRRGDEQYF. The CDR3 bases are TGCGCCAGCAGCCAACCGGGACTAGCGGGAGGGAGGAGAGGCGACGAGCAGTACTTC.

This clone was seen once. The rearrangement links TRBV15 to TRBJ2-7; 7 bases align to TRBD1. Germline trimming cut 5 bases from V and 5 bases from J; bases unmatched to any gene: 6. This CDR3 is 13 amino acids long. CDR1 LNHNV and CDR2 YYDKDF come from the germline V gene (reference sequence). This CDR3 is CATSGQVPDEQYF. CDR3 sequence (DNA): TGTGCCACCAGCGGACAGGTCCCGGACGAGCAGTACTTC.

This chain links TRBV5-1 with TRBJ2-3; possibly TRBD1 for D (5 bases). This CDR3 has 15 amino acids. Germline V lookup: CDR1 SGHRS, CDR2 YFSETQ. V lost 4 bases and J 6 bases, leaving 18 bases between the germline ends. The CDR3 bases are TGCGCCAGCAGCCAGGACATAGGGGTCGGGGATACGCAGTATTTT. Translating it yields CASSQDIGVGDTQYF.

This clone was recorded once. The CDR3 DNA is TGTGCCAGCAGCCGGACAGCTGAGACCCAGTACTTC. Encoded protein: CASSRTAETQYF. The rearrangement links TRBV7-8 to TRBJ2-5, with a possible D match to TRBD1 (6 bases). Per the germline V gene, CDR1 is SGHVS and CDR2 is FQNEAQ. This CDR3 spans 12 amino acids. Trimming shortened V by 5 bases and J by 5 bases, and 9 bases separated the two germline ends.

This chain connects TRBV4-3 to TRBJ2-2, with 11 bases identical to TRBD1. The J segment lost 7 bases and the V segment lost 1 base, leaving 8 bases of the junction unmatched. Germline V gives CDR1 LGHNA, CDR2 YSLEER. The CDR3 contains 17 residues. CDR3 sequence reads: CASSQAGQGAIGGELFF. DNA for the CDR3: TGCGCCAGCAGCCAAGCAGGACAGGGGGCAATCGGCGGGGAGCTGTTTTTT.

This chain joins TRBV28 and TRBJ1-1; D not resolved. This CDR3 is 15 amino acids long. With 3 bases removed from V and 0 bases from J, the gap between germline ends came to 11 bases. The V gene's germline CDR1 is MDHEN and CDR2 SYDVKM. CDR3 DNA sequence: TGTGCCAGCAGTTTCCCCCACCGGGTGAACACTGAAGCTTTCTTT. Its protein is CASSFPHRVNTEAFF.

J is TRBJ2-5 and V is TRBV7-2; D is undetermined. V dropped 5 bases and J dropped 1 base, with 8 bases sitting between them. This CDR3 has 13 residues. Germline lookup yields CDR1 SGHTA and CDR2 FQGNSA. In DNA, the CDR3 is TGTGCCAGCAGCAATCTTTTCCAAGAGACCCAGTACTTC. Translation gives CASSNLFQETQYF.

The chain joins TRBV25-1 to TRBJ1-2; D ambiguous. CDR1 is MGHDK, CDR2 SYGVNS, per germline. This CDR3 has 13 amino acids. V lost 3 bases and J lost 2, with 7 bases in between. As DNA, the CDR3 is TGTGCCAGCAGTGACCGTCTGAACTATGGCTACACCTTC. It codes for CASSDRLNYGYTF.

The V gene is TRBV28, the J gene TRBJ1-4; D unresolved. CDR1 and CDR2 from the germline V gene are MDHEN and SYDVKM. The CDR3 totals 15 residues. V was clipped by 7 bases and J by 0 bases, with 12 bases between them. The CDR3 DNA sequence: TGTGCCAGCACTGGTGTCAGTGCAACTAATGAAAAACTGTTTTTT. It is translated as CASTGVSATNEKLFF. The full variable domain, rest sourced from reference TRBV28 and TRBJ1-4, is DVKVTQSSRYLVKRTGEKVFLECVQDMDHENMFWYRQDPGLGLRLIYFSYDVKMKEKGDIPEGYSVSREKKERFSLILESASTNQTSMYLCASTGVSATNEKLFFGSGTQLSVL.

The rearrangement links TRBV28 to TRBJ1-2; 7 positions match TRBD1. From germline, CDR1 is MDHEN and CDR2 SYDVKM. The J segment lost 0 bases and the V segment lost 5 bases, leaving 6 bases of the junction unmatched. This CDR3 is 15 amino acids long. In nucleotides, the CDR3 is TGTGCCAGCAGTCACCGGGACAGCCCTAACTATGGCTACACCTTC. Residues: CASSHRDSPNYGYTF.

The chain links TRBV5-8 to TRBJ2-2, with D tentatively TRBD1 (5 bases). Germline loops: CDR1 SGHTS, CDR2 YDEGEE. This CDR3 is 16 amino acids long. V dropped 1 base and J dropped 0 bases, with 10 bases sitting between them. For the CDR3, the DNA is TGTGCCAGCAGCTTGCAGACAGACGCGAACACCGGGGAGCTGTTTTTT. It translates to CASSLQTDANTGELFF. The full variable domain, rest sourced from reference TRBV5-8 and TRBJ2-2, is EAGVTQSPTHLIKTRGQQATLRCSPISGHTSVYWYQQALGLGLQFLLWYDEGEERNRGNFPPRFSGRQFPNYSSELNVNALELEDSALYLCASSLQTDANTGELFFGEGSRLTVL.

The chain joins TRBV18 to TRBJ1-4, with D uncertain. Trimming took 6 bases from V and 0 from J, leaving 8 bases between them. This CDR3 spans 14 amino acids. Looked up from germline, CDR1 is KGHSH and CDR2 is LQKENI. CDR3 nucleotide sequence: TGTGCCAGCTCTCCGAAAACAACTAATGAAAAACTGTTTTTT. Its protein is CASSPKTTNEKLFF.

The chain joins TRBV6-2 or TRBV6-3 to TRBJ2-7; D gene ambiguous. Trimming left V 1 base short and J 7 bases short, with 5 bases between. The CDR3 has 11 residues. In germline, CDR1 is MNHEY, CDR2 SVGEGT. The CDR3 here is CASSYYVEQYF. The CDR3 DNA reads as TGTGCCAGCAGTTACTACGTAGAGCAGTACTTC.

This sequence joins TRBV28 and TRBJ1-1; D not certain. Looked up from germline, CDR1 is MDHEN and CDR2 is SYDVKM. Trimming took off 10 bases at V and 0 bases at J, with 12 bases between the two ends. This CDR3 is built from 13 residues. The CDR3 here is CATSPGVNTEAFF. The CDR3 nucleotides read TGTGCCACCTCCCCTGGGGTGAACACTGAAGCTTTCTTT.

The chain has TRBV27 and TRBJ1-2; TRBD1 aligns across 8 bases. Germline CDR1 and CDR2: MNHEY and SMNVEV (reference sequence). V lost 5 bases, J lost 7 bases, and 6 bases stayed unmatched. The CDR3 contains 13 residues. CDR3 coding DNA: TGTGCCAGCAGTCCCCGGACAGGGTTTGGCTACACCTTC. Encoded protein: CASSPRTGFGYTF.

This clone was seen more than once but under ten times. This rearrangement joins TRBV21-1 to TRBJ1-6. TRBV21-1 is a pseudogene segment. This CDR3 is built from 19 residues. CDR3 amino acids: CASSKLCLKGRTYNSPLHF. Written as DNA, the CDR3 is TGTGCCAGCAGCAAACTTTGTCTTAAGGGTCGGACCTATAATTCACCCCTCCACTTT.

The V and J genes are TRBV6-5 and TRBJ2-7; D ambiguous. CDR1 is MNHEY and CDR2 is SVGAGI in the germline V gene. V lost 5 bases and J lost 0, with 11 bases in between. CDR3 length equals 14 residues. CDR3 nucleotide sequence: TGTGCCAGCAGTCAACAGACCAGCTCCTACGAGCAGTACTTC. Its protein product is CASSQQTSSYEQYF.

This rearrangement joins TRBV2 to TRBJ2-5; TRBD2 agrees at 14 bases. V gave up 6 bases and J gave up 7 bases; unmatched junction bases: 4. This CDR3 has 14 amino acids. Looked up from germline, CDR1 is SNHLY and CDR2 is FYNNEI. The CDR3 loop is CASSGTSGSRTQYF. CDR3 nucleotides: TGTGCCAGCAGCGGGACTAGCGGGAGTAGGACCCAGTACTTC.

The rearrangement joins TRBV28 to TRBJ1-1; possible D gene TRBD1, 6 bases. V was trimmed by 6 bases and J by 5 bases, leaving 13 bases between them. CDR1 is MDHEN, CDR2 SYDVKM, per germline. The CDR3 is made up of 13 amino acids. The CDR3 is CASRQTTGTEAFF. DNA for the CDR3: TGTGCCAGCAGGCAAACCACAGGGACTGAAGCTTTCTTT.

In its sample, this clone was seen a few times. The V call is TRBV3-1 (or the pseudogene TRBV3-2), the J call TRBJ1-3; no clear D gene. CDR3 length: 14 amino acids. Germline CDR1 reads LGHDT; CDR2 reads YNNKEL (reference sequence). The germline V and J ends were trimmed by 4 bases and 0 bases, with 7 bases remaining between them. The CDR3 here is CASSPSNSGNTIYF. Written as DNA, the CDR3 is TGTGCCAGCAGCCCAAGCAACTCTGGAAACACCATATATTTT.

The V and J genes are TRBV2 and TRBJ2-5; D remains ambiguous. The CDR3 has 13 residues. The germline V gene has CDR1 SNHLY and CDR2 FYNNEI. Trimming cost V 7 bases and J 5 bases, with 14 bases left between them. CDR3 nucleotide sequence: TGTGCCAGCATCGAATCCAGTCGCGAGACCCAGTACTTC. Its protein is CASIESSRETQYF.

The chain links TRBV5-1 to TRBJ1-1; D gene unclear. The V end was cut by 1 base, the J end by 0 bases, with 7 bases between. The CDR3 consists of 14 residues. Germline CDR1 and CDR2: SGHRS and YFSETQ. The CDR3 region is CASSLPEMNTEAFF. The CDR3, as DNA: TGCGCCAGCAGCTTGCCGGAGATGAACACTGAAGCTTTCTTT.

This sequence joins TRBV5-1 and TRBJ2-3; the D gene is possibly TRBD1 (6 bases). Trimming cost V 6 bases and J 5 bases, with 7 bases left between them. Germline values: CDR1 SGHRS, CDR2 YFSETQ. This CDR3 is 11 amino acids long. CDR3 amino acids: CASKTGDTQYF. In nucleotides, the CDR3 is TGCGCCAGCAAGACAGGAGATACGCAGTATTTT.

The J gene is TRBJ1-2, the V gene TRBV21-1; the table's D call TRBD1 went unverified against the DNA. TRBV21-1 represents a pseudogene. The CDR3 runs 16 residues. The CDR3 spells CASSLDVPGQGGGYTF. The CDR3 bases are TGTGCCAGCAGCCTCGATGTACCGGGACAGGGAGGCGGCTACACCTTC.

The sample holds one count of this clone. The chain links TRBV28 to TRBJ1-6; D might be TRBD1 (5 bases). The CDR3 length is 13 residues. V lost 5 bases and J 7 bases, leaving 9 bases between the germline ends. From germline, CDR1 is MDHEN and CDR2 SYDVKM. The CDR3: CASSPTVNSPLHF. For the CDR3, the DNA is TGTGCCAGCAGTCCGACAGTCAATTCACCCCTCCACTTT.

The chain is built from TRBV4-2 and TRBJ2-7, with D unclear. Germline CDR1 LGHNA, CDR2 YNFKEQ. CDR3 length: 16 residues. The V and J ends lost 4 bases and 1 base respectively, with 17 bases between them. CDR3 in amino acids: CASSPNNADSSYEQYF. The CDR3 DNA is TGTGCCAGCAGCCCCAACAACGCCGACTCGTCCTACGAGCAGTACTTC.

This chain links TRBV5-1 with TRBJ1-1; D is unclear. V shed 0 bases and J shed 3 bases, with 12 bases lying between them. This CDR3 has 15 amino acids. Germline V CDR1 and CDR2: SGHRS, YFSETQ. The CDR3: CASSLGLFGDTEAFF. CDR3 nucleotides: TGCGCCAGCAGCTTGGGCCTTTTTGGGGACACTGAAGCTTTCTTT.